This T cell receptor beta chain was identified in a study of blood T cell repertoires in COVID-19. Study-wide context: The samples span acute and convalescent COVID-19 from the United States, Italy and Spain.

This clone is a singleton in its sample. Germline CDR1 and CDR2: MNHEY and SVGEGT. This CDR3 region has 16 residues. The V gene lost 0 bases and the J gene lost 3 bases, with 14 bases spanning the gap. Authors' processing steps: Amplification of reference gene primers was used by the study to estimate nucleated cell counts. Generated by immunoSEQ multiplex PCR, the TCRdb table keeps only in-frame clones and is missing some. V and J calls plus clone size are reproduced from that table; the DNA served to infer D and trimming. The sample records approximately 160,000 clones, 84% being singletons. This chain joins TRBV6-2 or TRBV6-3 and TRBJ2-5; a possible D gene is TRBD2 (5 bases). The clonotype comes from a woman between 45 and 60 years old in a cohort sampled during active or convalescent COVID-19. Sequencing input: peripheral blood. The CDR3 DNA follows: TGTGCCAGCAGTTACTCGAGGGCGGGCGGTAAAGAGACCCAGTACTTC. It translates to CASSYSRAGGKETQYF.